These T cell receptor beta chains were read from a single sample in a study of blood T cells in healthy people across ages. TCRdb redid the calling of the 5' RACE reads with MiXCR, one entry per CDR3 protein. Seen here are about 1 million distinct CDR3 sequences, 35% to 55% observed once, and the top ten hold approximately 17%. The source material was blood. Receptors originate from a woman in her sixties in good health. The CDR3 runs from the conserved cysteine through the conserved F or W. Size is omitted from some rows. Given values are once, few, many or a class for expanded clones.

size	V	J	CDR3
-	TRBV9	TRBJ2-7	CASSVSAGVKVKYF
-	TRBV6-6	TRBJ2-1	CASSYVRGHYNEQFF
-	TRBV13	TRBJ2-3	CASSPRQLTQYF
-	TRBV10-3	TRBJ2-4	CAISESLAKNIQYF
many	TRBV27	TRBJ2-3	CASSFRRTDTQYF
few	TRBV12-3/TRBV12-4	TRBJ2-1	CASSSVGRLYNEQFF
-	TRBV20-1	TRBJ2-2	CSARAGTGRQTGELFF
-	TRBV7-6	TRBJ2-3	CASSLAAGNSQYF
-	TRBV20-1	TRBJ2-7	CSARDWRLAGSYEQYF
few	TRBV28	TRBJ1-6	CATQGTASPLHF
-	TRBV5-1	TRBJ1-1	CASSLGASGNTEAFF
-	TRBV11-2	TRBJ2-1	CASSSRLAGGPGNEQFF
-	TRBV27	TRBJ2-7	CASSSQGIYNEQYF
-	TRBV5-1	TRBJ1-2	CASSLDVPGRGGYTF
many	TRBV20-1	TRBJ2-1	CSASPGGTPGNEQFF
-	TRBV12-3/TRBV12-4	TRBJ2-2	CASSAGLVNTGELFF
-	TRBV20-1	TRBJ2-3	CSARDVVAGVDTQDF
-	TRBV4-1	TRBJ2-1	CASSQARGVDEQFF
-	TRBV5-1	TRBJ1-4	CASSRTGLLKVDEKLFF
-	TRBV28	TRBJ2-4	CASSLPTGTNIQYF
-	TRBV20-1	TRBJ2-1	CSASDPLGAYNEQFF
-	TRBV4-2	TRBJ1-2	CASSPNPDRVGYGYTF
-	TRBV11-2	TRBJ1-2	CASSFFEGANYGYTF
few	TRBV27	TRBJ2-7	CASSGADRPYVQYF
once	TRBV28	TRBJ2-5	CASSSRGNNGWVETQYF
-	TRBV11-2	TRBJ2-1	CASSLWISGEQFF
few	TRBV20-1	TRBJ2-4	CGASTWQGGNIQYF
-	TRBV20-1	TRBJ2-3	CSALRGEGITDTQYF